The 8 T cell receptor beta chains below all came from one sample that was sequenced in a study of blood T cell repertoires in COVID-19. The assay was immunoSEQ multiplex PCR, and TCRdb's table has in-frame clones only and misses some. The repertoire includes 95,000 to 120,000 clones, just under 90% of them detected once, and over 4% sits in the top ten. Sample: peripheral blood. Receptors were obtained from a woman in her forties or fifties with acute or convalescent COVID-19.

The chain carries TRBV7-9 and TRBJ1-2; no firm D call. CDR1 is SEHNR and CDR2 is FQNEAQ in the germline V gene (reference sequence). There are 14 residues in the CDR3. Trimming removed 5 bases from V and 5 bases from J, with 15 bases in between. CDR3 nucleotides: TGTGCCAGCAGCCGAATTGGAGCTCGGTATGGCTACACCTTC. Amino acid sequence: CASSRIGARYGYTF.

The rearrangement uses TRBV2 and TRBJ1-1; 9 nucleotides align to TRBD1. The CDR3 spans 20 residues. Germline assignment: CDR1 SNHLY and CDR2 FYNNEI. With 1 base clipped from V and 3 bases from J, the junction kept 18 bases outside the gene matches. This CDR3 is CASSEGVTGGLRGVHTEAFF. In DNA form, the CDR3 reads TGTGCCAGCAGTGAAGGGGTTACAGGGGGCTTACGTGGGGTTCACACTGAAGCTTTCTTT.

In this sample, this clone turned up once. The chain employs TRBV14 and TRBJ1-6; no definite D call. The germline gives CDR1 SGHDN, CDR2 FVKESK. CDR3 length: 14 amino acids. Deletions cut 1 base from V and 7 bases from J, with 8 bases between. CDR3 in amino acids: CASSQAGYNSPLHF. CDR3 nucleotides: TGTGCCAGCAGCCAAGCCGGGTACAATTCACCCCTCCACTTT. The full variable domain, completed using reference TRBV14 and TRBJ1-6, is EAGVTQFPSHSVIEKGQTVTLRCDPISGHDNLYWYRRVMGKEIKFLLHFVKESKQDESGMPNNRFLAERTGGTYSTLKVQPAELEDSGVYFCASSQAGYNSPLHFGNGTRLTVT.

The J gene is TRBJ2-7, the V gene TRBV19; D is perhaps TRBD1 (6 bases). The germline V gene has CDR1 LNHDA and CDR2 SQIVND (reference sequence). This CDR3 contains 15 residues. Trimming took 5 bases from V and 2 from J, leaving 16 bases between them. CDR3 coding DNA: TGTGCCAGTAGTTTACTCCTGACAGGCCCCTACGAGCAGTACTTC. It translates to CASSLLLTGPYEQYF.

The V gene is TRBV7-9, the J gene TRBJ2-1, with 11 bases aligning to TRBD2. Germline loops: CDR1 SEHNR, CDR2 FQNEAQ (reference sequence). The V segment lost 4 bases and the J segment 5 bases; nucleotides outside the gene matches: 16. This CDR3 has 19 residues. The DNA for the CDR3 is TGTGCCAGCAGCTCTGGTGGACCCCGACTAGCGGGACAGAACAATGAGCAGTTCTTC. It yields the protein CASSSGGPRLAGQNNEQFF.

This chain joins TRBV27 and TRBJ1-5; TRBD1 agrees at 12 bases. Germline assignment: CDR1 MNHEY and CDR2 SMNVEV (reference sequence). The V gene end was trimmed by 2 bases and the J gene end by 3 bases; junction bases not matched to a gene: 11. CDR3 length equals 19 residues. CDR3 coding DNA: TGTGCCAGCAGTTTAAGGGGACAGGGGGCACGAGGTTACAATCAGCCCCAGCATTTT. This translates into CASSLRGQGARGYNQPQHF.

The J gene is TRBJ1-1, the V gene TRBV6-5, with D possibly TRBD1 on 5 matching bases. Germline V gives CDR1 MNHEY, CDR2 SVGAGI. Trimming took off 7 bases at V and 4 bases at J, with 7 bases between the two ends. The CDR3 is 11 amino acids. CDR3: CASNRGTEAFF. As DNA, the CDR3 is TGTGCCAGCAATAGGGGCACTGAAGCTTTCTTT.

Written as DNA, the CDR3 is TGTGCCAGCAGCCCCTTAGCGGGAGGTTCAGCCTACGAGCAGTACTTC. It yields the protein CASSPLAGGSAYEQYF. V is TRBV11-2 and J is TRBJ2-7; 10 bases agree with TRBD2. The CDR3 covers 16 residues. V lost 5 bases, J lost 2 bases, and 9 bases stayed unmatched. The V gene's germline CDR1 is SGHAT and CDR2 FQNNGV.